One and the same sample provided the 2 T cell receptor beta chains below, sequenced in a study of cytomegalovirus exposure and HLA in healthy donors. It was with 60 Vbeta and 13 Jbeta primers that the PCR ran. Profiling relied on immunoSEQ multiplex PCR, and the TCRdb table lists in-frame clones only, not all of them. The repertoire holds about 150,000 clones, with around 80% as singletons. The source material was PBMCs. The receptors come from a man between 25 and 39 years old in good health and CMV-seropositive.

This chain joins TRBV10-3 and TRBJ2-5; 8 positions agree with TRBD2. The germline CDR1 and CDR2 sequences are ENHRY and SYGVKD. The trim removed 6 bases at V and 4 bases at J, leaving 7 bases unmatched. This CDR3 has 14 amino acids. The CDR3 region has the DNA TGTGCCATCAGCGACACCGGGGGGGGAGAGACCCAGTACTTC. It encodes CAISDTGGGETQYF.

About this clone: Other DNA sequences in the same sample also yield this CDR3. The chain combines TRBV29-1 with TRBJ2-7; D is undetermined. Per the germline V gene, CDR1 is SQVTM and CDR2 is ANQGSEA. V was cut by 6 bases and J by 0 bases, with 12 bases left in between. The CDR3 has 13 residues. CDR3 nucleotides: TGCAGCGTGGCCCGTACCCTCTCCTACGAGCAGTACTTC. This gives the protein CSVARTLSYEQYF.